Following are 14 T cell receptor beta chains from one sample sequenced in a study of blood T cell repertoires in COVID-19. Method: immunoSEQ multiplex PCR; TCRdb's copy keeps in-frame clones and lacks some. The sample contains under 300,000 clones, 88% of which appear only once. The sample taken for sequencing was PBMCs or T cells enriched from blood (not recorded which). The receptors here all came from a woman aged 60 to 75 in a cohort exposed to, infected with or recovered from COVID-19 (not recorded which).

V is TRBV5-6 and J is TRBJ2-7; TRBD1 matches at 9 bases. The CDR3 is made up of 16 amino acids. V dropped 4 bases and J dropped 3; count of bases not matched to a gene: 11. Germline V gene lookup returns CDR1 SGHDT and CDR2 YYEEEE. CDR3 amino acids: CASSPMTGGSLYEQYF. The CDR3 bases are TGTGCCAGCAGCCCGATGACAGGGGGATCGCTCTACGAGCAGTACTTC.

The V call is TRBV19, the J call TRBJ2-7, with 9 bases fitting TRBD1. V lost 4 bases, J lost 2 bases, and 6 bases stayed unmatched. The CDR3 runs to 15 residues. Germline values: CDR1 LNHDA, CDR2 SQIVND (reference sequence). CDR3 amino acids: CASSSPRDRAYEQYF. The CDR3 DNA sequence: TGTGCCAGTAGTAGCCCCCGGGACAGGGCCTACGAGCAGTACTTC.

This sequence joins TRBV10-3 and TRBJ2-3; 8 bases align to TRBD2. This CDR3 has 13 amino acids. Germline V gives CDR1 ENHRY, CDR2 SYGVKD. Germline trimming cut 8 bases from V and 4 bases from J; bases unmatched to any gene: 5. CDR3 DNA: TGTGCCATCCGCGAGCGGGAGTCAGATACGCAGTATTTT. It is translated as CAIRERESDTQYF.

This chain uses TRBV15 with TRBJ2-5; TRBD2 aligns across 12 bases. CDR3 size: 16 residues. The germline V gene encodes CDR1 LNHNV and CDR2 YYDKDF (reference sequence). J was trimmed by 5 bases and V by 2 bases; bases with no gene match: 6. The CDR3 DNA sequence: TGTGCCACCAGCAGACCTAGCGGGAGGGCCGGGGAGACCCAGTACTTC. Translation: CATSRPSGRAGETQYF.

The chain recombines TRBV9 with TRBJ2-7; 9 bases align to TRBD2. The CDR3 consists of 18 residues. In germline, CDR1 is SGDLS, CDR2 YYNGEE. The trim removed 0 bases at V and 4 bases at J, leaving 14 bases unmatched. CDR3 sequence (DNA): TGTGCCAGCAGCGTAGGAGAGGTAGCGGGAGTTGCGTTATACGAGCAGTACTTC. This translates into CASSVGEVAGVALYEQYF.

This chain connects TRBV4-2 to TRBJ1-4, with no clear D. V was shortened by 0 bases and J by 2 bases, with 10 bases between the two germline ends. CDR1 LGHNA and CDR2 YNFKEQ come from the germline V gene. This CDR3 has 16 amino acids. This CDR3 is CASSQDVGSTNEKLFF. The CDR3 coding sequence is TGTGCCAGCAGCCAAGATGTGGGCTCGACTAATGAAAAACTGTTTTTT.

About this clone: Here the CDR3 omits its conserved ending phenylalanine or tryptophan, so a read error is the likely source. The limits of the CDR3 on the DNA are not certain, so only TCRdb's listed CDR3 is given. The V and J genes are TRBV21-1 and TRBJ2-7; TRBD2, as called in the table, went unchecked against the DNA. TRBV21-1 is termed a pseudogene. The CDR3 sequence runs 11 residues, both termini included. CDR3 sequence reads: CASSKGEGRTH.

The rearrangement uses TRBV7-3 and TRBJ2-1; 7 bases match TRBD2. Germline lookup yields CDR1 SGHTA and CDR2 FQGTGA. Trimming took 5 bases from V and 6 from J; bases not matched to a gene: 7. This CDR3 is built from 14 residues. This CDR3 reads CASSPRLASNEQFF. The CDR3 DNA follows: TGTGCCAGCAGCCCGCGACTAGCCTCCAATGAGCAGTTCTTC.

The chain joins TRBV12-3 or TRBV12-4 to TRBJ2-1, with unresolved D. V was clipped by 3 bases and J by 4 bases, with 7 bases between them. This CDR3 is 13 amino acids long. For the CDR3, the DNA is TGTGCCAGCAGTTTGCGCGCGTACAATGAGCAGTTCTTC. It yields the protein CASSLRAYNEQFF.

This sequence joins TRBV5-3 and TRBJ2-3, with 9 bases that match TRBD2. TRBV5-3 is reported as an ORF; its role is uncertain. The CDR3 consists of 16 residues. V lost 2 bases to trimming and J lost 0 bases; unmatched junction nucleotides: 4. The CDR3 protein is CARSFQREASTDTQYF. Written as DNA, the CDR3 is TGTGCCAGAAGCTTCCAGCGGGAGGCTAGCACAGATACGCAGTATTTT.

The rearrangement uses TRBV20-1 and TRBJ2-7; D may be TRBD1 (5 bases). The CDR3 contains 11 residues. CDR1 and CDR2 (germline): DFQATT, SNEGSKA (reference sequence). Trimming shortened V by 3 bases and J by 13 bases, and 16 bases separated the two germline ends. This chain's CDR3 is CSARQGYEPYF. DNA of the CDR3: TGCAGTGCTAGGCAGGGCTACGAGCCTTACTTC.

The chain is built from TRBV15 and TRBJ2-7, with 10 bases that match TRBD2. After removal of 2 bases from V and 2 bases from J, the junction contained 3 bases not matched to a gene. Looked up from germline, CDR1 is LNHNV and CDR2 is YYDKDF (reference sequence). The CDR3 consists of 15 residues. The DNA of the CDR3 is TGTGCCACCAGCAGAAGGACTAGCGGCCCCTACGAGCAGTACTTC. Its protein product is CATSRRTSGPYEQYF.

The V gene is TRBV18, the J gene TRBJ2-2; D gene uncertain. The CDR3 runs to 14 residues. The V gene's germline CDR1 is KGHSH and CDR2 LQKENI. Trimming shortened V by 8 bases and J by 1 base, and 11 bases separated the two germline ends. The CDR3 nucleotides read TGTGCCAGCCTGACCACGGGGAACACCGGGGAGCTGTTTTTT. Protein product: CASLTTGNTGELFF. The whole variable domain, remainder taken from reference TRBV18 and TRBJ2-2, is NAGVMQNPRHLVRRRGQEARLRCSPMKGHSHVYWYRQLPEEGLKFMVYLQKENIIDESGMPKERFSAEFPKEGPSILRIQQVVRGDSAAYFCASLTTGNTGELFFGEGSRLTVL.

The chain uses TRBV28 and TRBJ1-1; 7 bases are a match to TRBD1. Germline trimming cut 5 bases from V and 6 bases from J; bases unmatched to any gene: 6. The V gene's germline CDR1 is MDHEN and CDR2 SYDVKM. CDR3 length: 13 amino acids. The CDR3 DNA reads TGTGCCAGCAGTCCGACAGGGAGCCCTGAAGCTTTCTTT. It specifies CASSPTGSPEAFF.